The entry below describes one T cell receptor beta chain. cDNA molecules, individually, were tagged with unique molecular identifiers. TCRdb re-derived calls from the 5' RACE reads in MiXCR, one entry per CDR3 protein. This sample carries around 50,000 distinct CDR3 sequences, approximately 8.1% of them seen once, and the ten largest clones take 5.8%. The record originates from a study of early T cells in non-severe SARS-CoV-2 infection. Germline V gene data show CDR1 as MNHNS and CDR2 as SASEGT. The CDR3 extends over 18 amino acids. V lost 8 bases and J lost 4; bases outside the gene matches: 17. The gene calls are TRBV6-1 and TRBJ2-2; 9 nucleotides line up with TRBD2. The sequenced sample was whole blood. The TCR sequence derives from an adult who was a healthcare worker with PCR-confirmed SARS-CoV-2 infection or an uninfected control (not recorded which). The CDR3 region is CASLRGSGGTTLTGELFF. DNA of the CDR3: TGTGCCAGCCTTAGGGGGAGCGGGGGGACCACTCTCACCGGGGAGCTGTTTTTT.